The rows below give T cell receptor beta chains drawn from one sample of a study of T-cell memory formation after mild COVID-19. TCRdb re-derived calls from the 5' RACE reads in MiXCR, one entry per CDR3 protein. This table has about 120,000 distinct CDR3 sequences, roughly 15% appearing once. The sequencing input was PBMCs or a T cell subset sorted from them (not recorded which). The origin of the receptors is an adult woman who had mild COVID-19 (a few samples of this study predate the infection). Cell type and time point are not known. The CDR3 runs from the conserved cysteine through the conserved F or W. A D gene is named only where the DNA matches it firmly. Clone size is shown for a subset of rows, as once, few, many or a class of expanded clone.

clone_size,d_call,j_call,v_call,cdr3_aa,cdr3_nt
NA,NA,TRBJ2-1,TRBV5-1,CASSLASPPYEQFF,TGCGCCAGCAGCTTGGCTAGTCCCCCCTATGAGCAGTTCTTC
NA,NA,TRBJ1-2,TRBV5-1,CASSLKSTGSYGYTF,TGCGCCAGCAGCTTGAAATCTACAGGGTCCTATGGCTACACCTTC
NA,NA,TRBJ2-7,TRBV4-1,CASSPLTGSYEQYF,TGCGCCAGCAGCCCCTTAACCGGGTCCTACGAGCAGTACTTC
few,NA,TRBJ1-1,TRBV7-9,CASRPLAGNTEAFF,TGTGCCAGCAGACCCCTCGCTGGGAACACTGAAGCTTTCTTT
few,NA,TRBJ2-1,TRBV24-1,CATSGAVRENEQFF,TGTGCCACCAGTGGCGCGGTTCGGGAAAATGAGCAGTTCTTC
NA,TRBD1,TRBJ1-4,TRBV5-6,CASSAGQAANEKLFF,TGTGCCAGCAGCGCGGGACAGGCGGCTAATGAAAAACTGTTTTTT
few,TRBD2,TRBJ2-5,TRBV5-1,CASSWFPSGEETQYF,TGCGCCAGCAGCTGGTTCCCTAGCGGGGAAGAGACCCAGTACTTC
many,NA,TRBJ2-1,TRBV2,CASSEAHVNEQFF,TGTGCCAGCAGTGAAGCGCACGTCAATGAGCAGTTCTTC
NA,NA,TRBJ2-7,TRBV7-8,CASSLAERTTYEQYF,TGTGCCAGCAGCTTAGCCGAACGCACGACCTACGAGCAGTACTTC
NA,TRBD2,TRBJ2-7,TRBV7-2,CASSPPGLAGGPYGEQYF,TGTGCCAGCAGCCCTCCGGGACTAGCGGGAGGGCCCTACGGTGAGCAGTACTTC
few,NA,TRBJ2-1,TRBV20-1,CSARVAGGSAGAGVEQFF,TGCAGTGCTAGAGTTGCAGGGGGCTCAGCGGGAGCTGGGGTAGAGCAGTTCTTC
NA,NA,TRBJ1-5,TRBV12-3/TRBV12-4,CASSLADGSNQPQHF,TGTGCCAGCAGTTTAGCGGATGGGAGCAATCAGCCCCAGCATTTT
NA,NA,TRBJ1-1,TRBV7-9,CASSLFLPPRNTEAFF,TGTGCCAGCAGCTTATTTCTTCCACCAAGGAACACTGAAGCTTTCTTT
NA,TRBD1,TRBJ2-6,TRBV7-6,CASRNRGSGANVLTF,TGTGCCAGCAGAAACAGGGGCTCTGGGGCCAACGTCCTGACTTTC
NA,NA,TRBJ2-3,TRBV10-3,CAISKDSGGTDTQYF,TGTGCCATCAGCAAGGACTCCGGCGGCACAGATACGCAGTATTTT
NA,NA,TRBJ2-2,TRBV5-1,CASSLAANTGELFF,TGCGCCAGCAGCTTGGCGGCAAACACCGGGGAGCTGTTTTTT
NA,TRBD1,TRBJ2-7,TRBV24-1,CATSQGAYEQYF,TGTGCCACCAGCCAGGGGGCCTACGAGCAGTACTTC
NA,NA,TRBJ2-2,TRBV5-8,CASSPVTGELFF,TGTGCCAGCAGCCCGGTCACCGGGGAGCTGTTTTTT
NA,NA,TRBJ2-2,TRBV2,CATARQNTGELFF,TGTGCCACTGCTAGGCAAAACACCGGGGAGCTGTTTTTT
few,NA,TRBJ1-2,TRBV5-6,CASSLENYYGYTF,TGTGCCAGCAGCTTGGAAAACTACTATGGCTACACCTTC
few,NA,TRBJ2-5,TRBV20-1,CSASENQETQYF,TGCAGTGCTAGCGAGAACCAAGAGACCCAGTACTTC
few,TRBD2,TRBJ2-7,TRBV7-9,CASSSTSGSSEQYF,TGTGCCAGCAGCTCGACTAGCGGGAGTAGTGAGCAGTACTTC
NA,NA,TRBJ2-7,TRBV4-2,CASSLSGGAVNYEQYF,TGTGCCAGCAGCCTCTCGGGGGGCGCAGTTAACTACGAGCAGTACTTC
NA,TRBD1,TRBJ2-3,TRBV11-3,CASTVDRVDTQYF,TGTGCCAGCACCGTGGACAGGGTAGATACGCAGTATTTT
many,TRBD2,TRBJ2-7,TRBV5-1,CASSLASGPYEQYF,TGCGCCAGCAGCTTGGCTAGCGGACCCTACGAGCAGTACTTC
NA,NA,TRBJ2-7,TRBV6-1,CASSGWTIYEQYF,TGTGCCAGCAGTGGGTGGACAATTTACGAGCAGTACTTC
NA,NA,TRBJ2-7,TRBV20-1,CSAGWGDSYEQYF,TGCAGTGCCGGATGGGGAGACTCCTACGAGCAGTACTTC
NA,NA,TRBJ1-2,TRBV29-1,CSVVAWSGGYTF,TGCAGCGTGGTCGCTTGGAGTGGAGGCTACACCTTC
few,NA,TRBJ2-7,TRBV12-3/TRBV12-4,CASKRSGSAHEQYF,TGTGCCAGCAAAAGATCGGGGTCGGCCCACGAGCAGTACTTC
NA,NA,TRBJ1-2,TRBV5-6,CASSLAGRPLDYTF,TGTGCCAGCAGCTTGGCCGGCAGACCTTTGGACTACACCTTC
NA,TRBD2,TRBJ2-5,TRBV3-1,CASSQGTSGLETQYF,TGTGCCAGCAGCCAAGGGACTAGCGGGTTGGAGACCCAGTACTTC
few,NA,TRBJ2-2,TRBV7-3,CASSPALGSTGELFF,TGTGCCAGCAGCCCTGCGCTGGGTTCCACCGGGGAGCTGTTTTTT
NA,NA,TRBJ1-1,TRBV6-5,CASRLQGRYTEAFF,TGTGCCAGCAGACTACAGGGTCGGTACACTGAAGCTTTCTTT
NA,NA,TRBJ2-1,TRBV9,CASSSDLARASLEQFF,TGTGCCAGCAGCTCTGACCTAGCGAGAGCTAGCTTGGAGCAGTTCTTC
few,NA,TRBJ2-7,TRBV6-2/TRBV6-3,CASNRDTGGYEQYF,TGTGCCAGCAACCGCGACACAGGTGGCTACGAGCAGTACTTC
few,TRBD2,TRBJ2-2,TRBV23-1,CASSPPSGNTGELFF,TGCGCCAGCAGTCCCCCTAGCGGGAACACCGGGGAGCTGTTTTTT
NA,TRBD1,TRBJ2-3,TRBV12-3/TRBV12-4,CDSSFSHPGQGTDTQYF,TGTGACAGCAGTTTCTCTCATCCGGGACAGGGGACAGATACGCAGTATTTT
few,NA,TRBJ2-5,TRBV7-6,CASSLGASRPETQYF,TGTGCCAGCAGCTTAGGGGCTTCACGGCCAGAGACCCAGTACTTC
NA,TRBD1,TRBJ2-5,TRBV6-2/TRBV6-3,CASSSPGTGRQETQYF,TGTGCCAGCAGTTCTCCCGGGACAGGACGTCAAGAGACCCAGTACTTC